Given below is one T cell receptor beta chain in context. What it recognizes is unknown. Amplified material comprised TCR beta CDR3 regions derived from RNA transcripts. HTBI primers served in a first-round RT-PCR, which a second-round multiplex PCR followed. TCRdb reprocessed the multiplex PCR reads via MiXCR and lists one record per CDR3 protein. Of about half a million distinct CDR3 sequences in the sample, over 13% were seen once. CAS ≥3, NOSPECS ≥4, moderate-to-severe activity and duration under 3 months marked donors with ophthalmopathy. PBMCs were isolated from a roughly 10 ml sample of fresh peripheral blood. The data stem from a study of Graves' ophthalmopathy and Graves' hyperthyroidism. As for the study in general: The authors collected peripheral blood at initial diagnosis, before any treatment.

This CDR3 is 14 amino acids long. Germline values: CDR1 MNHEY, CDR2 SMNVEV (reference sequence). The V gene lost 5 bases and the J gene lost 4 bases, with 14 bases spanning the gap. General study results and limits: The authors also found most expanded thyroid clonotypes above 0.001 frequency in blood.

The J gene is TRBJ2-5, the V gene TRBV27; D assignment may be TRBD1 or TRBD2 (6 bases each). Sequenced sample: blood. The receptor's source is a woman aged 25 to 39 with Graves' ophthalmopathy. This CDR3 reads CASSPLRGAETQYF. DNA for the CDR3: TGTGCCAGCAGTCCTCTGAGGGGGGCAGAGACCCAGTACTTC.